This T cell receptor (beta chain) comes out of a study of blood T cell repertoires in COVID-19. CDR1 is LNHDA and CDR2 is SQIVND in the germline V gene (reference sequence). V shed 7 bases, J shed 5 bases, and the junction held 9 bases outside the gene matches. CDR3 length equals 16 residues. As handled by the study authors: Amplification of reference gene primers was used by the study to estimate nucleated cell counts. Clones were read by immunoSEQ multiplex PCR, and TCRdb kept only the in-frame ones, dropping some. Clone size and V and J calls were adopted from that table, with D and trimming inferred from the DNA. The sample records approximately 110,000 clones, under 90% being singletons.

The sample taken for sequencing was peripheral blood. The chain is built from TRBV19 and TRBJ2-2; 11 bases map to TRBD1. The clonotype comes from a man older than 75 with acute or convalescent COVID-19. As DNA, the CDR3 is TGTGCCAGTACCTCGGTGGGGACAGGGGGGACCGGGGAGCTGTTTTTT. Protein: CASTSVGTGGTGELFF.